The sample holds a few counts of the clone carrying this TCR beta chain. Its antigen is not identified. Time point defined: late sampling 161 to 241 days after vaccination in three convalescent patients. Treatment: approximately 10-day PBMC culture with coronavirus spike peptide pools or control peptides (ViraFEST assay). Culture conditions combined two million PBMCs per well with 9.5 to 10 IU/ml IL-2 and 7.5 to 10 ug/ml peptide pools. Negative selection was the method that isolated CD4+ T cells after more than 9 days of culture. Germline loops: CDR1 DFQATT, CDR2 SNEGSKA (reference sequence). The CDR3 is made up of 15 amino acids. Germline trimming cut 4 bases from V and 0 bases from J; bases unmatched to any gene: 4. This sample is part of a study of vaccination and CD4 T cells after COVID-19. On the study more broadly: Six male and four female convalescents took part, two of them Hispanic.

With the Oncomine TCR Beta short-read assay, DNA from cultured CD4+ T cells was sequenced. TCRdb passed the PCR reads through MiXCR, listing each CDR3 protein once. This sample has under 20,000 distinct CDR3 sequences, with 44% found just once. The chain recombines TRBV20-1 with TRBJ2-3; 10 positions match TRBD2. This receptor was obtained from a human donor who had recovered from COVID-19. Sample: CD4+ T cells from blood, cultured in vitro, taken about 7 months after SARS-CoV-2 vaccination. CDR3 protein: CSAIGTSASTDTQYF. Here the CDR3 DNA reads TGCAGTGCTATAGGGACTAGCGCTAGCACAGATACGCAGTATTTT.